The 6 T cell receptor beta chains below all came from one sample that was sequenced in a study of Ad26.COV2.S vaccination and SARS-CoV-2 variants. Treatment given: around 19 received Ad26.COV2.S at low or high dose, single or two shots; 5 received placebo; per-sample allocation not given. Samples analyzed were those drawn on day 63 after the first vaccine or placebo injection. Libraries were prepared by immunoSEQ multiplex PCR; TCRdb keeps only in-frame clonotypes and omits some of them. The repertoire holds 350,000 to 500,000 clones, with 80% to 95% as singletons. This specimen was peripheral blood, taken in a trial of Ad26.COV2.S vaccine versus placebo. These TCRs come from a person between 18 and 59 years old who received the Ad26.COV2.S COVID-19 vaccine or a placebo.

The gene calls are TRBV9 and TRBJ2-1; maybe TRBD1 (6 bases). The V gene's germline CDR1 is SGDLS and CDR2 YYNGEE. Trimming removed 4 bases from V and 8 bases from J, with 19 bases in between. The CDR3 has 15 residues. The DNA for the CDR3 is TGTGCCAGCAGCCCTATGGACAGCTTTCGCGATGAGCAGTTCTTC. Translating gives CASSPMDSFRDEQFF.

The CDR3 DNA is TGTGCCAGCAACACTAATAGCGGGAGGCTAACAGATACGCAGTATTTT. This gives the protein CASNTNSGRLTDTQYF. This chain links TRBV2 with TRBJ2-3, with TRBD2 identical over 10 bases. The CDR3 sequence is 16 residues long. The germline V gene has CDR1 SNHLY and CDR2 FYNNEI. The junction had 10 bases not matched to a gene; V was cut back by 7 bases and J by 3 bases.

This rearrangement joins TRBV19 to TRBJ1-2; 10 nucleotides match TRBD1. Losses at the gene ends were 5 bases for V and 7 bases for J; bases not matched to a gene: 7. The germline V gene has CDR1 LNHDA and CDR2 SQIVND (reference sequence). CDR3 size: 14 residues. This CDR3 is CASSSGQGGGGYTF. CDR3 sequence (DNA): TGTGCCAGTAGTTCCGGACAGGGGGGAGGTGGCTACACCTTC.

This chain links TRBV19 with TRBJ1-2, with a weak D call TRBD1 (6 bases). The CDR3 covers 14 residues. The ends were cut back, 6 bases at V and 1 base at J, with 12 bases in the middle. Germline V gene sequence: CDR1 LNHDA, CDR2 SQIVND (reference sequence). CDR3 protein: CASRAGTLNYGYTF. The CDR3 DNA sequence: TGTGCCAGTAGGGCCGGGACACTTAACTATGGCTACACCTTC.

The CDR3 is CASSLGGREDEQFF. DNA of the CDR3: TGTGCCAGCAGCTTGGGGGGGCGCGAGGATGAGCAGTTCTTC. V is TRBV5-5 and J is TRBJ2-1; tentatively, D is TRBD1 (6 bases). The germline V gene encodes CDR1 SGHKS and CDR2 YYEKEE (reference sequence). The germline V and J ends were trimmed by 0 bases and 8 bases, with 12 bases remaining between them. This CDR3 is built from 14 residues.

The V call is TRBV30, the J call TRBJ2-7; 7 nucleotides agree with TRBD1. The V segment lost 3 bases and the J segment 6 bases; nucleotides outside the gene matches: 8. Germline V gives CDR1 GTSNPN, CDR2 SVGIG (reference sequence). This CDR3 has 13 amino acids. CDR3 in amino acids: CAWSVGTASEQYF. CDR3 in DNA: TGTGCCTGGAGCGTTGGGACAGCCTCCGAGCAGTACTTC.